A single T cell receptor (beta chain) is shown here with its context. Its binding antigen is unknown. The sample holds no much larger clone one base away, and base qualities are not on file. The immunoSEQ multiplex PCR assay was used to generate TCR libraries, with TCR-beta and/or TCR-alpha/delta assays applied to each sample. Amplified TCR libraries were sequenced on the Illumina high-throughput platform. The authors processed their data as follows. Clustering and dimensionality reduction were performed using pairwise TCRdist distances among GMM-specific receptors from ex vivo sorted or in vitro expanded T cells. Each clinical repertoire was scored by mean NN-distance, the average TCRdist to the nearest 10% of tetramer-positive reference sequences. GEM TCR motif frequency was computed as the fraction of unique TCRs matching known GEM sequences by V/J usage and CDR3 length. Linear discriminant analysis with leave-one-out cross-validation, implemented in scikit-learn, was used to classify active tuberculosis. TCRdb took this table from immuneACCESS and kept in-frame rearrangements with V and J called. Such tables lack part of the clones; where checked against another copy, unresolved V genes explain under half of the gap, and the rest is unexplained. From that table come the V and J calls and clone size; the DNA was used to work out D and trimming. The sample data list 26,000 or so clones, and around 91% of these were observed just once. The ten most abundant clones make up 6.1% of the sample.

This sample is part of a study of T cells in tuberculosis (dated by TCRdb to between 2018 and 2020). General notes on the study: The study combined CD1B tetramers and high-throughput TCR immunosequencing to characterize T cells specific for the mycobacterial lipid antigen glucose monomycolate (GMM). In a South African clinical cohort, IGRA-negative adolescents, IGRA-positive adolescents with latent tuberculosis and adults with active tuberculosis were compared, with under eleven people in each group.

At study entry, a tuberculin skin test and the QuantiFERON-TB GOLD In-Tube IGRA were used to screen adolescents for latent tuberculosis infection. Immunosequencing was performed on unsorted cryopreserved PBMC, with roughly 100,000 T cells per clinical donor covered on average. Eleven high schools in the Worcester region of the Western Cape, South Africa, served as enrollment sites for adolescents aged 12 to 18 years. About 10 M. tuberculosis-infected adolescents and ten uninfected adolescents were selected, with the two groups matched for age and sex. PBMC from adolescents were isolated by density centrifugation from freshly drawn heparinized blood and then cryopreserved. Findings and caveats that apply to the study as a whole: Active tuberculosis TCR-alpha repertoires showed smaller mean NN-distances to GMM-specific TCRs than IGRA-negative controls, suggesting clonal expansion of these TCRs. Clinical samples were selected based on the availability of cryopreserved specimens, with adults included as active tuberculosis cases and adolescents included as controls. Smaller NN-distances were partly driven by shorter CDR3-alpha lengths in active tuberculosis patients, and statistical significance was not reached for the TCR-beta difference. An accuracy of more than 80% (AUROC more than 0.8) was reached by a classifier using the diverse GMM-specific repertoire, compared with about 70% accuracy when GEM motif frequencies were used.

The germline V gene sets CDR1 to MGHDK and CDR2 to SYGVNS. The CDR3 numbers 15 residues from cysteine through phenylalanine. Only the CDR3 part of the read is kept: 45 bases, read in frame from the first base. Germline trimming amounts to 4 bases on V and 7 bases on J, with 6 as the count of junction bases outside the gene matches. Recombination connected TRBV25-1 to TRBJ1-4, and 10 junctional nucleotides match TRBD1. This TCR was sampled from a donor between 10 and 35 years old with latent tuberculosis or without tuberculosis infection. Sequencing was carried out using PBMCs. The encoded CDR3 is CASSGGTGAAEKLFF. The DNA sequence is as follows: TGTGCCAGCAGTGGGGGGACAGGGGCTGCTGAAAAACTGTTTTTT.